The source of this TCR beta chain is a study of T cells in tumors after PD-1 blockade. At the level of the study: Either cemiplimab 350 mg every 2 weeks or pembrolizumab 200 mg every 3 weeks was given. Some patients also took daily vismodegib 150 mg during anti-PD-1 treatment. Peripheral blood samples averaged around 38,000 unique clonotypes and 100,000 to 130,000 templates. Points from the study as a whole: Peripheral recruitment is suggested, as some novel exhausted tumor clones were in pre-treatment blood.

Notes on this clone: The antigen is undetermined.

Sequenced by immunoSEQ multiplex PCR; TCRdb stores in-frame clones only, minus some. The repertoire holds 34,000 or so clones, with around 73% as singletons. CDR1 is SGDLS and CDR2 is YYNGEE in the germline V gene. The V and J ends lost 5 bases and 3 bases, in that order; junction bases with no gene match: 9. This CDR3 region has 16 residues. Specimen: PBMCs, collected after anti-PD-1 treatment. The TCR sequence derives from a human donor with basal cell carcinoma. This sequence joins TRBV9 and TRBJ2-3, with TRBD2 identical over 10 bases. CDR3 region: CASRLGTSDLTDTQYF. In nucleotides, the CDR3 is TGTGCCAGCAGACTCGGGACTAGCGATCTGACAGATACGCAGTATTTT.